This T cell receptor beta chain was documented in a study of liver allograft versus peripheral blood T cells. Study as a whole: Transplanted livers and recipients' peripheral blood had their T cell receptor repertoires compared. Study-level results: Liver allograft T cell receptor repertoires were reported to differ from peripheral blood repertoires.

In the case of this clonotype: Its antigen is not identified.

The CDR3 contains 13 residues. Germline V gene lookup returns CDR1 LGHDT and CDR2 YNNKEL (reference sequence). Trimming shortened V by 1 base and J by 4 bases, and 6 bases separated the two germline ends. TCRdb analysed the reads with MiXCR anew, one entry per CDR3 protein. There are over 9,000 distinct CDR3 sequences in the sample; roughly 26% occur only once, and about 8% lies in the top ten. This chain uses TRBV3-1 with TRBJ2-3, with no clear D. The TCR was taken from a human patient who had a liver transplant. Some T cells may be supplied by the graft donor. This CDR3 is CASSQAEADTQYF. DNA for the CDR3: TGTGCCAGCAGCCAAGCTGAAGCAGATACGCAGTATTTT.